The rows below give T cell receptor beta chains drawn from one sample of a study of response to subunit inactivated influenza vaccine. From the RT-PCR reads, TCRdb called clonotypes with MiXCR, one entry per CDR3 protein. The table records about 700,000 distinct CDR3 sequences, over 11% of them present only once. This specimen consisted of PBMCs from blood, obtained around 15 days before vaccination. All receptors derive from a man aged 45-60 years who received an inactivated influenza vaccine. Each CDR3 is given with its conserved first and last residue. The D gene is left open where the match is weak. Clone size is shown for a subset of rows, as once, few, many or a class of expanded clone.

d_call clone_size j_call v_call cdr3_nt cdr3_aa
TRBD1 many TRBJ2-2 TRBV9 TGTGCCAGCAGCGCCCCAAGGACAGGGAGGTCCGGGGAGCTGTTTTTT CASSAPRTGRSGELFF
TRBD2 - TRBJ2-3 TRBV18 TGTGCCAGCTCACCACCTCCTAGCGGGGGTGTAGGCACGCAGTATTTT CASSPPPSGGVGTQYF
- few TRBJ1-2 TRBV6-5 TGTGCCAGCAGTTACTCTTTGTCCACAAGGGGATTCGGCTACACCTTC CASSYSLSTRGFGYTF
- - TRBJ1-2 TRBV5-1 TGCGCCAGCAGCCCGACGACACGCAACTATGGCTACACCTTC CASSPTTRNYGYTF
TRBD1 - TRBJ2-1 TRBV7-9 TGTGCCAGCAGCGTAACGGGACAGGGAACCAATGAGCAGTTCTTC CASSVTGQGTNEQFF
TRBD1 few TRBJ2-1 TRBV18 TGTGCCAGCTCTCGCTCGGGACAGGGAGGGGTTGAGCAGTTCTTC CASSRSGQGGVEQFF
- many TRBJ2-7 TRBV6-4 TGTGCCAGCAGTGACCTCAGCTCCTACGAGCAGTACTTC CASSDLSSYEQYF
- few TRBJ1-2 TRBV12-3/TRBV12-4 TGTGCCAGCAGTCGTGGTTCTAACTATGGCTACACCTTC CASSRGSNYGYTF
- - TRBJ1-3 TRBV4-1 TGCGCCAGCAGCCAAGACAAAAACTCTGGAAACACCATATATTTT CASSQDKNSGNTIYF
- few TRBJ2-1 TRBV11-2 TGTGCCAGCAGCTTAAGGGAGACTGAGCAGTTCTTC CASSLRETEQFF
TRBD2 - TRBJ2-5 TRBV20-1 TGCAGTGCTAAGACTAGCGGTGAGACCCAGTACTTC CSAKTSGETQYF
- - TRBJ1-1 TRBV20-1 TGCAGAGTCGATTCAGCACAAGCTTTCTTT CRVDSAQAFF
- - TRBJ2-3 TRBV4-3 TGCGCCAGCAGCCAAGATATCTTCAGCACAGATACGCAGTATTTT CASSQDIFSTDTQYF
- many TRBJ2-1 TRBV28 TGTGCCAGCAGTCCACTAGTGAGGGTCGACAATGAGCAGTTCTTC CASSPLVRVDNEQFF
- once TRBJ2-6 TRBV30 TGTGCCTGGACTCACGGGCAGGGCGGGGCCAACGTCCTGACTTTC CAWTHGQGGANVLTF
- many TRBJ2-3 TRBV12-3/TRBV12-4 TGTGCCAGCTCATCCGGCTGGAGGGGGTCAGATACGCAGTATTTT CASSSGWRGSDTQYF